This T cell receptor (beta chain) is drawn from a study of blood T cell repertoires in COVID-19 (TCRdb year 2020). With regard to the full study: The collaborator samples originated in the United States, Italy and Spain and spanned the acute and convalescent phases of COVID-19. The material from the prospective study consisted of cDNA or gDNA derived from T cells, B-cell-depleted T cells, or PBMCs. Deeply sampled blood TCRbeta repertoires from subjects exposed to, actively infected with, or recovered from COVID-19 were included in the dataset. The repertoires were released in a freely available public database meant as a resource for research on the immune response to SARS-CoV-2. Samples came from the ongoing ImmuneRACE study (first 160 participants) plus 1,254 subjects from 6 global collaborators. Sample metadata almost always included a de-identified subject ID, COVID-19 status, age in years and sex. Where HLA class I and class II types were available, the types were taken from metadata supplied by the sample provider, not from assay-based typing.

Worth noting for this clone: No cognate antigen has been identified for it. Within one base of it there is no much larger clone, and no base qualities were kept.

The immunoSEQ Assay, a bias-controlled multiplex PCR, was used to amplify TCRbeta CDR3 regions from genomic DNA. Regarding the original processing steps: The number of nucleated cells in each sample was estimated by amplification of reference gene primers within the assay. To quantify the absolute abundance of each unique TCRbeta CDR3 rearrangement, sequence reads were collapsed and filtered. For each sample, productive Simpson clonality was calculated as the square root of Simpson's diversity index across productive rearrangements. TCRdb obtained this table from immuneACCESS and retained in-frame rearrangements with V and J assigned. These tables miss some clones; where compared with another copy, unresolved V genes account for less than half of the shortfall, and the remainder is unexplained. Clonal size and the V and J genes are those of that table, whereas D and trimming came from the DNA. This sample is represented by under 200,000 clones; approximately 84% of them were singletons. The ten largest clones take up less than 3% of the sample.

Overall study outcomes, separate from this receptor: Clinical and demographic metadata were provided uncurated, with the amount varying by source and participant.

One collaborating source in Seattle enrolled patients while the patients were actively infected and followed the patients over time throughout the course of disease. Each collaborating institution followed its own protocols to collect whole blood in K2EDTA tubes. For TCRbeta analysis, collaborator samples were shipped as frozen whole blood, as isolated PBMCs, or as DNA extracted from either sample type. The clonotype comes from a woman of 80 years or more with COVID-19, enrolled during active disease. The sample was peripheral blood.

The CDR3 has the sequence CASSLRGTSGELFF. The DNA is TGTGCCAGCAGCTTAAGGGGGACCTCCGGGGAGCTGTTTTTT. Here the chain combines TRBV7-9 and TRBJ2-2, and the D gene may be TRBD1, 6 bases matching. The germline V gene (reference sequence) provides CDR1 SEHNR and CDR2 FQNEAQ. V is clipped by 2 bases and J by 6 bases, and the sequence between their germline boundaries is 10 bases long. Its CDR3 holds 14 amino acids, cysteine through phenylalanine. Here the CDR3 DNA is all that survives: 42 bases in frame from base 1.